The clone carrying this TCR beta chain was detected ten times or more. The sample holds other DNA sequences that translate to the same CDR3. V lost 1 base, J lost 2 bases, and 5 bases stayed unmatched. Germline V gene lookup returns CDR1 LGHDT and CDR2 YNNKEL (reference sequence). This CDR3 contains 17 residues. TCRdb recomputed clones from the PCR reads via MiXCR. The data contain approximately 15,000 clones, 30% to 35% of them singletons. Prior to thyroid surgery, none of the patients had received any treatment. The sample originates from a study of metastatic and nonmetastatic thyroid tumors. The sequence came from a female donor with papillary thyroid cancer or a benign thyroid nodule (not recorded which). Some clones in this sample may be carry-over from other donors' samples. The rearrangement uses TRBV3-1 and TRBJ2-1; 10 bases are a match to TRBD2. Sequencing input: tumor tissue. The CDR3 DNA sequence: TGTGCCAGCAGCCAAGGGACTAGCGGAGAGCCCTACAATGAGCAGTTCTTC. Translated: CASSQGTSGEPYNEQFF.